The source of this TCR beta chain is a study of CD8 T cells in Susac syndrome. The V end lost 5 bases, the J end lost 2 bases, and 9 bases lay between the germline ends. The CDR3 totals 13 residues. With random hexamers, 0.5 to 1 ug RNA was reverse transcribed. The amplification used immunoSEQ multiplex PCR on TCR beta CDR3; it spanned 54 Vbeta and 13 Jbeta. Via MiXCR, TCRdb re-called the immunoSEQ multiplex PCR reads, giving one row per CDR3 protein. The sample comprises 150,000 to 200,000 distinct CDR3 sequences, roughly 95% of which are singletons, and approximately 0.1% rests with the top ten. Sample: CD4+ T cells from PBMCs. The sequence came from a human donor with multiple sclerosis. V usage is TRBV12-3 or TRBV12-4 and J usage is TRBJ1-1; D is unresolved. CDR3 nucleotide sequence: TGTGCCAGCAGTCTTCGTGGTAACACTGAAGCTTTCTTT. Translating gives CASSLRGNTEAFF.